A single sample is the source of the 10 T cell receptor beta chains below, sequenced in a study of metastatic and nonmetastatic thyroid tumors (dated by TCRdb to 2018 to 2021). Preparation of the library involved PCR. TCRdb names Illumina HiSeq 4000 as the instrument used. The raw public reads went through TCRdb reprocessing: fastp at Q25, MiXCR clone calling, in-frame beta chains kept. Within this sample are around 40,000 clones, with roughly 27% of them counted one time only. Clones ranked in the top ten supply 9.6% of the sample. None of the patients had been given any treatment before thyroid surgery. Sequenced: blood. All receptors come from a female donor with papillary thyroid cancer or a benign thyroid nodule (not recorded which). Some clones in this sample may be carry-over from other donors' samples.

The sample holds many counts of this clone. This chain joins TRBV15 and TRBJ1-1; D ambiguous. V was pared by 0 bases and J by 5 bases, with 4 bases between. The CDR3 is 12 amino acids. Germline values: CDR1 LNHNV, CDR2 YYDKDF (reference sequence). CDR3 nucleotide sequence: TGTGCCACCAGCAGAGATGGAACTGAAGCTTTCTTT. It codes for CATSRDGTEAFF.

The sample holds many counts of this clone. V gene TRBV30 combines with J gene TRBJ1-2; D is unresolved. V lost 1 base to trimming and J lost 4 bases, with 4 bases between them. The CDR3 totals 11 residues. CDR1 is GTSNPN, CDR2 SVGIG, per germline (reference sequence). The CDR3 loop reads CAWSGLYGYTF. CDR3 DNA: TGTGCCTGGAGTGGGCTCTATGGCTACACCTTC.

This clone was counted only a few times. This CDR3 reads CASSPKASSLYEQYF. The DNA for the CDR3 is TGTGCCAGCAGCCCTAAAGCTAGCAGCCTCTACGAGCAGTACTTC. The gene calls are TRBV9 and TRBJ2-7, with D possibly matching TRBD2 (5 bases). Germline CDR1 SGDLS, CDR2 YYNGEE. The CDR3 sequence is 15 residues long. V lost 4 bases and J 3 bases, leaving 17 bases between the germline ends.

The table lists this clone with a few counts. This chain joins TRBV12-3 or TRBV12-4 and TRBJ2-6; no clear D. The CDR3 is 12 amino acids. V was cut by 8 bases and J by 5 bases, with 7 bases left in between. Here the CDR3 reads CASGHRANVLTF. CDR3 DNA: TGTGCCAGCGGTCATCGGGCCAACGTCCTGACTTTC.

This clone has only a few counts. The rearrangement uses TRBV5-1 and TRBJ2-7; possible D gene TRBD2, 5 bases. CDR3 length: 15 amino acids. Germline loops: CDR1 SGHRS, CDR2 YFSETQ. V shed 0 bases and J shed 4 bases, with 14 bases lying between them. The CDR3 DNA reads as TGCGCCAGCAGCTTGGCCGACTACAGTGGGTACGAGCAGTACTTC. Translation: CASSLADYSGYEQYF.

This clone has at least ten counts. The V call is TRBV10-3, the J call TRBJ2-7; possibly TRBD1 or TRBD2 for D (5 bases each). The germline V gene has CDR1 ENHRY and CDR2 SYGVKD. This CDR3 spans 13 amino acids. Trimming cost V 5 bases and J 6 bases, with 14 bases left between them. The CDR3 loop is CAISTGTPREQYF. The CDR3 DNA is TGTGCCATCAGTACCGGGACCCCCCGCGAGCAGTACTTC.

This clone was found a few times. A read error may be the cause here, since a much bigger clone is one base away. Other DNA sequences of this sample code for an identical CDR3. The chain carries TRBV18 and TRBJ1-1; TRBD1 matches at 9 bases. Germline CDR1 is KGHSH and CDR2 is LQKENI. V lost 4 bases and J lost 2; bases outside the gene matches: 11. This CDR3 comprises 17 residues. CDR3 DNA: TGTGCCAGCTCACTGAGGACACCGGGACAGGGTAACACTGAAGCTTTCTTT. Translated: CASSLRTPGQGNTEAFF.

This clone has a handful of counts. The chain is built from TRBV19 and TRBJ1-1, with D unclear. This CDR3 comprises 14 residues. Trimming cost V 3 bases and J 5 bases, with 13 bases left between them. The germline V gene has CDR1 LNHDA and CDR2 SQIVND (reference sequence). As DNA, the CDR3 is TGTGCCAGTAGTATGAGTTCCGGGAATACTGAAGCTTTCTTT. Translating it yields CASSMSSGNTEAFF.

V and J are TRBV7-8 and TRBJ1-5, with a weak D call TRBD1 (6 bases). V was pared by 2 bases and J by 3 bases, with 17 bases between. CDR3 length: 17 residues. Looked up from germline, CDR1 is SGHVS and CDR2 is FQNEAQ. CDR3 protein: CASSLSAGAVNNQPQHF. Here the CDR3 DNA reads TGTGCCAGCAGCTTATCTGCGGGGGCGGTCAACAATCAGCCCCAGCATTTT. Together with reference TRBV7-8 and TRBJ1-5, the CDR3 gives the full variable domain: GAGVSQSPRYKVAKRGQDVALRCDPISGHVSLFWYQQALGQGPEFLTYFQNEAQLDKSGLPSDRFFAERPEGSVSTLKIQRTQQEDSAVYLCASSLSAGAVNNQPQHFGDGTRLSIL.

Points on this clone: The final CDR3 position lacks the conserved phenylalanine or tryptophan, pointing to a likely read error. This chain links TRBV28 with TRBJ1-1; 9 bases fit TRBD1. The CDR3 has 15 amino acids. Germline V gene lookup returns CDR1 MDHEN and CDR2 SYDVKM. The CDR3 loop reads CASSVQGAGHTEAFI. CDR3 bases: TGTGCAAGCAGCGTACAGGGGGCAGGGCACACTGAAGCTTTCATT.